Below, one T cell receptor beta chain is given with its context. Naive CD8 T cells, phenotype CD8+CD4-CCR7+CD45RA+, were sorted. The use of previously described methods and listed TCR primers produced the bulk TCR libraries. One entry per CDR3 protein results from TCRdb running MiXCR on the PCR reads. Of around 89,000 distinct CDR3 sequences listed, around 20% are singletons. From germline, CDR1 is SEHNR and CDR2 FQNEAQ (reference sequence). With 6 bases clipped from V and 3 bases from J, the junction kept 4 bases outside the gene matches. This CDR3 is 16 amino acids long. This sample is part of a study of molecular identifiers for immune sequencing clone quantification.

The sequenced sample was naive CD8+ T cells from blood, with Jurkat cell RNA spiked in. Subset specified: FACS-sorted CD8+CD4-CCR7+CD45RA+ naive T cells. The genes are TRBV7-9 and TRBJ2-6; 11 nucleotides line up with TRBD1. This TCR derives from a human donor in good health. Some libraries in this study had Jurkat cell RNA spiked in. This CDR3 is CASRGQGADGANVLTF. In DNA form, the CDR3 reads TGTGCCAGCAGAGGACAGGGGGCTGATGGGGCCAACGTCCTGACTTTC.